Included here is one T cell receptor (beta chain) sequence, with context. Its antigen is not yet known. Per-nucleotide qualities are absent, and no much larger clonotype sits a single base away. This sample is drawn from a study of human T cells and chemical hapten exposure (dated by TCRdb to the early 2020s). About the full investigation: For sensitization, 2% DPC in acetone was applied to a 2 cm by 2 cm area of upper inner arm skin. Patients additionally received weekly therapeutic DPC doses to the scalp throughout the roughly 25-week study period. Patient blood was sampled pre-sensitization (week 0) and at 2, 6 and about 24 weeks after DPC sensitization. Libraries were pooled for sequencing, and per-sample TCR yields varied mainly because of small differences in library volumes within the pool. Twenty-nine alopecia patients provided blood for TCR sequencing at one to four time points (pre-sensitization, 2, 6 and 24 weeks). Patch testing on the upper back used Finn chambers containing 0.01% DPC, with scoring done after 6 days according to International Contact Dermatitis Research Group standards. The study tracked peripheral blood TCR repertoire changes in vivo during primary and secondary sensitization to the hapten diphenylcyclopropenone (DPC) in alopecia patients. Alopecia areata with under or over 50% scalp involvement, alopecia totalis and alopecia universalis were represented in the patient cohort, which was mostly female. The paper's findings and limits, for the study overall: A positive correlation was found between the number of PT1 expanded TCRs and patch test score, with significance reached at thresholds 8, 16 and 32 but not 4. Alopecia, a presumed autoimmune disease, was present in all patients, so the immune response of the patients might differ from that of healthy individuals. Compared with pre-sensitization or healthy control sets, expanded TCRs formed significantly more large CDR3 similarity clusters, which is consistent with antigen-driven responses. After repeated subsampling, changes were observed in the strength of the expansion versus patch-test correlation and in the threshold at which the correlation became significant. No change with DPC sensitization was found in the number of TCRs above 1 in 1000 frequency, and no evidence of global repertoire structure alterations was found.

The intended sense of this specimen's time point label: pre-sensitization, week 0. The sample's treatment or condition label, in plain terms: therapeutic diphenylcyclopropenone sensitization with weekly scalp DPC. At each patch-test visit, blood was drawn before the patch test was applied. To be eligible, patients had to be aged 18 to 70, diagnosed with alopecia and judged suitable for DPC therapy, while pregnant patients were excluded. Unfractionated whole blood was collected in Tempus Blood RNA tubes, and total RNA was extracted from that blood. Library preparation used RACE. Sequenced using a NextSeq 500. During library preparation, unique molecular identifiers were attached to individual cDNA molecules so that TCRs could be counted quantitatively and reproducibly. For every blood RNA sample, sequencing covered both the TCR alpha and TCR beta chains. From the authors' description of their analysis: Samples had a median of around 92,000 TCRs, with a range from about 23,224 to 750,000. V, J and CDR3 annotation of the TCR reads was performed with the Decombinator software suite. For PS versus PT1 abundance plots, all samples were subsampled to the same number of TCRs (28,000). TCRs were defined as expanded if absent before sensitization and observed at least eight times at the 2-week time point. TCRdb took the public reads, trimmed them with fastp at Q25, ran MiXCR for clone calling and kept in-frame beta chains. Every entry covers one CDR3 protein and lists the most common genes and DNA from its rows. The V and J calls reflect TCRdb's pipeline rather than the authors' work. This sample comprises 84,000 or so distinct CDR3 sequences, 8.5% of them detected only once. Approximately 2.4% of the sample comes from the top ten.

This clonotype was obtained from a man aged 40-49 years with alopecia areata. Some clones in this sample may be carry-over from other donors' samples. The material sequenced was whole blood, taken in connection with sensitization to the hapten diphenylcyclopropenone (DPC).

The DNA reads TGTGCCAGCAGTGAGGTGCCTGGGGGAGCCAAAAACATTCAGTACTTC. It specifies CASSEVPGGAKNIQYF. Here the chain combines TRBV6-1 and TRBJ2-4; the D segment is perhaps TRBD1 or TRBD2, each sharing 5 matched bases. Cut back by 3 bases and 0 bases, the V and J ends lie 12 bases apart. Reading the germline V gene gives CDR1 MNHNS and CDR2 SASEGT. From the cysteine up to the phenylalanine, the CDR3 has a length of 16 residues. Of all the DNA, just the CDR3 is kept, 48 bases in frame from base 1.